Shown below are 22 T cell receptor beta chains from a single sample sequenced in a study of identical twins. MiXCR, applied by TCRdb to the 5' RACE reads, yields one record per CDR3 protein. The table has some 1,600,000 distinct CDR3 sequences, roughly a third seen once. Sequencing was carried out using cord blood. These receptors were collected from a newborn girl in good health.

Only a few counts were recorded for this clonotype. The chain links TRBV30 to TRBJ2-5; weak D call: TRBD2 (5 bases). V was shortened by 2 bases and J by 2 bases, with 9 bases between the two germline ends. The germline V gene has CDR1 GTSNPN and CDR2 SVGIG (reference sequence). CDR3 length: 13 amino acids. The CDR3 here is CAWSLALQETQYF. In nucleotides, the CDR3 is TGTGCCTGGAGTTTAGCGTTACAAGAGACCCAGTACTTC.

In this sample, this clonotype turned up a few times. The chain recombines TRBV5-1 with TRBJ2-1, with D possibly TRBD1 on 5 matching bases. V lost 2 bases and J lost 0, with 12 bases in between. The CDR3 sequence is 16 residues long. In germline, CDR1 is SGHRS, CDR2 YFSETQ. The CDR3 sequence is CASSLRGTYSYNEQFF. The DNA of the CDR3 is TGCGCCAGCAGCTTAAGGGGTACCTACTCCTACAATGAGCAGTTCTTC.

This chain joins TRBV12-3 or TRBV12-4 and TRBJ2-7, with D perhaps assigned TRBD1 or TRBD2 (5 bases each). CDR3 length: 14 amino acids. V was pared by 6 bases and J by 0 bases, with 12 bases between. CDR3 sequence reads: CASRGPGRSYEQYF. As DNA, the CDR3 is TGTGCCAGCAGGGGACCGGGTCGCTCCTACGAGCAGTACTTC.

This clonotype was observed a few times. The rearrangement joins TRBV20-1 to TRBJ1-1, with D perhaps matching TRBD1 (6 bases). Germline V gene lookup returns CDR1 DFQATT and CDR2 SNEGSKA (reference sequence). This CDR3 has 13 amino acids. V was clipped by 6 bases and J by 1 base, with 12 bases between them. The CDR3 loop is CSANGQTNTEAFF. The CDR3 DNA reads as TGCAGTGCCAACGGACAGACGAACACTGAAGCTTTCTTT.

This clonotype was counted a few times. Here the CDR3 DNA reads TGTGCCAGCAGTTTACAGGGCTCGAGGGAGCAGTACTTC. Translating it yields CASSLQGSREQYF. The rearrangement uses TRBV28 and TRBJ2-7; D is possibly TRBD1 (5 bases). Trimming took 2 bases from V and 7 from J, leaving 12 bases between them. This CDR3 contains 13 residues. In germline, CDR1 is MDHEN, CDR2 SYDVKM.

DNA for the CDR3: TGTGCCAGCAGCTTCGACCTCGCGGGCCAGTTCTTC. Translating gives CASSFDLAGQFF. The chain uses TRBV7-2 and TRBJ2-1; D is possibly TRBD2 (5 bases). This CDR3 has 12 amino acids. V was cut by 3 bases and J by 13 bases, with 13 bases left in between. Germline assignment: CDR1 SGHTA and CDR2 FQGNSA.

This clonotype was picked up a small number of times. The V gene is TRBV27, the J gene TRBJ1-1; D may be TRBD1 (6 bases). Germline lookup yields CDR1 MNHEY and CDR2 SMNVEV (reference sequence). With 6 bases removed from V and 5 bases from J, the gap between germline ends came to 13 bases. CDR3 length: 13 residues. The DNA for the CDR3 is TGTGCCAGCAGCTCAGGGGTAAGGACTGAAGCTTTCTTT. Translated: CASSSGVRTEAFF.

This rearrangement joins TRBV12-3 or TRBV12-4 to TRBJ1-6; D may be TRBD1 (5 bases). This CDR3 contains 15 residues. V lost 3 bases, J lost 6 bases, and 12 bases lay in between. CDR3 residues: CASSFINRFNSPLHF. CDR3 nucleotides: TGTGCCAGCAGTTTTATCAACAGGTTTAATTCACCCCTCCACTTT.

Only a few counts were recorded for this clonotype. V and J are TRBV6-1 and TRBJ1-1; TRBD1 might be the D (5 bases). The CDR3 loop spans 14 amino acids. CDR1 is MNHNS, CDR2 SASEGT, per germline. The V and J ends lost 4 bases and 4 bases respectively, with 13 bases between them. CDR3 sequence reads: CASSGPGSGTEAFF. The DNA for the CDR3 is TGTGCCAGCAGTGGGCCAGGGTCGGGCACTGAAGCTTTCTTT.

This clonotype was recorded a few times. V is TRBV7-2 and J is TRBJ1-4; D unresolved. The CDR3 runs 16 residues. V dropped 5 bases and J dropped 0 bases, with 13 bases sitting between them. Per germline, CDR1 SGHTA and CDR2 FQGNSA. CDR3 protein: CASSAQIVPTNEKLFF. CDR3 DNA sequence: TGTGCCAGCAGCGCCCAGATAGTTCCAACTAATGAAAAACTGTTTTTT.

This clonotype has more than one count but fewer than ten. The V and J genes are TRBV29-1 and TRBJ1-2; 10 bases align to TRBD1. The CDR3 length is 15 residues. Trimming cost V 3 bases and J 4 bases; bases outside gene matches: 8. Per germline, CDR1 SQVTM and CDR2 ANQGSEA. The CDR3 spells CSVDHTGTGAYGYTF. The CDR3 DNA reads as TGCAGCGTTGATCATACCGGGACAGGGGCCTATGGCTACACCTTC.

The J gene is TRBJ1-1, the V gene TRBV11-2, with 7 bases matching TRBD1. CDR1 is SGHAT and CDR2 is FQNNGV in the germline V gene. V was clipped by 4 bases and J by 1 base; unmatched bases: 9. The length of the CDR3 is 16 residues. CDR3 in amino acids: CASSWTGGFPNTEAFF. The DNA of the CDR3 is TGTGCCAGCAGCTGGACAGGAGGGTTTCCGAACACTGAAGCTTTCTTT.

V gene TRBV6-2 or TRBV6-3 combines with J gene TRBJ2-7; D is ambiguous. This CDR3 region has 12 residues. V was cut by 2 bases and J by 5 bases, with 7 bases left in between. CDR1 and CDR2 (germline): MNHEY, SVGEGT. The DNA of the CDR3 is TGTGCCAGCAGTTACCCGGTGCACGAGCAGTACTTC. Translation: CASSYPVHEQYF.

The chain joins TRBV24-1 to TRBJ2-5, with 9 nucleotides matching TRBD1. This CDR3 is built from 15 residues. Germline assignment: CDR1 KGHDR and CDR2 SFDVKD. V lost 1 base to trimming and J lost 4 bases; unmatched junction nucleotides: 3. In DNA form, the CDR3 reads TGTGCCACCAGTGATTTAGGGACAGGGATAGAGACCCAGTACTTC. Protein product: CATSDLGTGIETQYF.

The chain uses TRBV20-1 and TRBJ2-3, with 12 bases matching TRBD2. This CDR3 spans 16 amino acids. Germline V gene sequence: CDR1 DFQATT, CDR2 SNEGSKA (reference sequence). V lost 3 bases, J lost 1 base, and 5 bases stayed unmatched. CDR3 residues: CSASGLAGGGTDTQYF. Written as DNA, the CDR3 is TGCAGTGCTAGTGGTCTAGCGGGAGGGGGCACAGATACGCAGTATTTT.

CDR3 nucleotides: TGCAGTGCTAGAGATAGGAGCAAACCGAACACTGAAGCTTTCTTT. This encodes CSARDRSKPNTEAFF. The chain employs TRBV20-1 and TRBJ1-1; D remains unclear. CDR3 size: 15 residues. The V end was cut by 0 bases, the J end by 1 base, with 12 bases between. Germline CDR1 reads DFQATT; CDR2 reads SNEGSKA (reference sequence).

There are many counts of this clonotype. The chain has TRBV12-3 or TRBV12-4 and TRBJ2-7, with TRBD2 matching over 7 bases. This CDR3 comprises 15 residues. V lost 2 bases, J lost 3 bases, and 7 bases stayed unmatched. CDR3 DNA sequence: TGTGCCAGCAGTTTACCTGCTAGCGGTAGCTACGAGCAGTACTTC. Its translation: CASSLPASGSYEQYF.

This rearrangement joins TRBV13 to TRBJ2-1; D call uncertain. The end of the DNA is better explained by TRBJ2-7, so the J call may be wrong. The CDR3 is 15 residues long. The germline V gene has CDR1 PRHDT and CDR2 FYEKMQ (reference sequence). CDR3 protein: CASSYGRDSYNEQYF. The CDR3 DNA reads as TGTGCCAGCAGCTATGGGCGCGACTCCTACAATGAGCAGTACTTC.

This chain connects TRBV29-1 to TRBJ1-4; a possible D gene is TRBD1 (5 bases). V lost 0 bases to trimming and J lost 7 bases, with 9 bases between them. Per germline, CDR1 SQVTM and CDR2 ANQGSEA. The CDR3 length is 13 residues. CDR3 amino acids: CSVEDVGGEKLFF. The CDR3 DNA reads as TGCAGCGTTGAAGACGTTGGGGGTGAAAAACTGTTTTTT.

A remark on this clonotype: A much bigger clone sits one base away, suggesting this may be a read error. The gene calls are TRBV29-1 and TRBJ2-7, with 7 bases identical to TRBD1. Germline-derived CDR1 and CDR2 are SQVTM and ANQGSEA. Losses at the gene ends were 6 bases for V and 7 bases for J; bases not matched to a gene: 9. The CDR3 sequence is 12 residues long. Here the CDR3 reads CSVATGVNEQYF. CDR3 sequence (DNA): TGCAGCGTCGCTACAGGGGTCAATGAGCAGTACTTC.

This clonotype has ten or more counts. The chain has TRBV6-5 and TRBJ2-3; D gene uncertain. Germline V gene lookup returns CDR1 MNHEY and CDR2 SVGAGI. The ends were cut back, 6 bases at V and 1 base at J, with 8 bases in the middle. The CDR3 runs 13 residues. This CDR3 reads CASSPAGTDTQYF. In nucleotides, the CDR3 is TGTGCCAGCAGCCCTGCTGGCACAGATACGCAGTATTTT.

Regarding this clonotype: A much bigger clone sits one base away, suggesting this may be a read error. The rearrangement joins TRBV10-3 to TRBJ2-1, with 9 bases lining up with TRBD2. Judging by the DNA end, TRBJ2-7 fits better; the J call may be wrong. CDR1 and CDR2 (germline): ENHRY, SYGVKD. The CDR3 length is 15 residues. In DNA form, the CDR3 reads TGTGCCATCAGTGGCGGGGGGGCCTCCTACAATGAGCAGTACTTC. Residues: CAISGGGASYNEQYF.